These 11 T cell receptor beta chains were sequenced from one sample in a study of tissue T cells after allogeneic stem cell transplantation. The time point denotes: mouse harvest day 7 after allogeneic transplant. Each mouse received 10^7 T-cell-depleted marrow cells plus 10^6 splenic CD5+ T cells by tail vein. Assay: immunoSEQ multiplex PCR; the TCRdb copy retains only in-frame clones and omits some. The sample has 1,800 or so clones, about 60% seen once; the top ten hold around a tenth. The sequencing input was liver tissue. The receptors come from a female BALB/c mouse given C57BL/6 T cells with graft-versus-host disease after an allogeneic hematopoietic cell transplant.

A remark on this clone: The gene symbols are mouse symbols. The CDR3 is cut off 1 residue early in the read; its end comes from the germline J gene. V usage is TRBV5 and J usage is TRBJ2-5; 10 nucleotides line up with TRBD1. There are 15 residues in the CDR3. CDR1 LGHNA and CDR2 YNLKQL come from the germline V gene (reference sequence). V was pared by 1 base and J by 2 bases, with 0 bases of the junction left unmatched. The CDR3: CASSQGTGGQDTQYF. Partial CDR3 DNA: TGTGCCAGCAGCCAAGGGACAGGGGGCCAAGACACCCAGTAC.

This clone was detected only a few times. Germline and genes: mouse. CDR3 region: CASRHRDKNTLYF. Partial CDR3 DNA: TGTGCCAGCCGTCACCGGGACAAAAACACCTTGTAC. The V call is TRBV26, the J call TRBJ2-4, with D maybe TRBD1 (6 bases). The read terminates 1 residue before the CDR3 end, so the remaining end is supplied by the germline J gene. V lost 8 bases to trimming and J lost 4 bases, with 13 bases between them. CDR1 and CDR2 (germline): KGHPV, FQNQEV (reference sequence). This CDR3 region has 13 residues.

As concerns this clone: The gene names here belong to mouse. The read terminates 1 residue before the CDR3 end, so the remaining end is supplied by the germline J gene. The chain joins TRBV26 to TRBJ1-1; a possible D gene is TRBD1 (6 bases). The CDR3 runs to 12 residues. Per the germline V gene, CDR1 is KGHPV and CDR2 is FQNQEV (reference sequence). Trimming pared 3 bases from V and 5 bases from J, leaving 7 bases between. Here the CDR3 reads CASSLQGTEVFF. The sequenced CDR3 bases are TGTGCCAGCAGTCTCCAGGGGACAGAAGTCTTC.

On this clone itself: Germline and genes here are mouse. Read data end 1 residue before the CDR3 end; the end is taken from the germline J gene. This sequence joins TRBV31 and TRBJ1-1; D is unresolved. Germline lookup yields CDR1 GKSSPN and CDR2 SITVG. The V gene lost 3 bases and the J gene lost 1 base, with 6 bases spanning the gap. There are 12 residues in the CDR3. The covered CDR3 bases are TGTGCCTGGAGGACAATAAACACAGAAGTCTTC. Amino acids: CAWRTINTEVF. The whole CDR3 protein reads CAWRTINTEVFF.

A note on this clone: Mouse gene names and germline throughout. The read ends 1 residue shy of where the CDR3 ends; the end is completed using the germline J gene. This sequence joins TRBV26 and TRBJ1-4; TRBD1 aligns across 8 bases. The CDR3 totals 13 residues. Trimming took 6 bases from V and 6 from J; bases not matched to a gene: 3. Germline CDR1 is KGHPV and CDR2 is FQNQEV (reference sequence). The sequenced part of the CDR3 DNA is TGTGCCAGCAGCCTACAGGGGGACGAAAGATTATTT. Amino acid sequence: CASSLQGDERLF. The entire CDR3 reads CASSLQGDERLFF.

As to this clone: The gene names here belong to mouse. The observed sequence ends 1 residue before the CDR3 terminus, with the missing tail filled in from the germline J gene. This chain joins TRBV15 and TRBJ2-7; TRBD1 aligns across 7 bases. Germline V lookup: CDR1 SGHND, CDR2 FRSKSL. The CDR3 covers 13 residues. V lost 6 bases and J lost 2; bases outside the gene matches: 4. CDR3 in amino acids: CASSHGTAYEQYF. The part of the CDR3 DNA that was read is TGTGCCAGCAGCCACGGGACAGCCTATGAACAGTAC.

Points on this clone: The gene symbols are mouse symbols. The read terminates 1 residue ahead of where the CDR3 ends, so the germline J gene completes it. The V call is TRBV26, the J call TRBJ2-7, with 9 bases lining up with TRBD1. Germline values: CDR1 KGHPV, CDR2 FQNQEV (reference sequence). V shed 4 bases and J 7 bases; nucleotides not matched to a gene: 8. The CDR3 covers 14 residues. The CDR3 sequence is CASSPAGQGGEQYF. The part of the CDR3 DNA that was read is TGTGCCAGCAGTCCCGCGGGACAGGGCGGGGAACAGTAC.

This clone counts as large. Mouse germline and gene names are used. The sequenced fragment ends 1 residue before the CDR3 boundary, so the rest is inferred from the germline J gene. The chain employs TRBV13-3 and TRBJ2-7; TRBD2 aligns across 10 bases. CDR3 length equals 14 residues. Losses at the gene ends were 4 bases for V and 5 bases for J; bases not matched to a gene: 6. Looked up from germline, CDR1 is NNHDY and CDR2 is SYVADS. Here the CDR3 reads CASSPGGAPHEQYF. The DNA read from the CDR3 is TGTGCCAGCAGTCCTGGGGGGGCGCCCCATGAACAGTAC.

This clone was seen only a few times. The genes are named according to mouse. The read ends 1 residue early relative to the CDR3; the germline J gene fills the gap. The rearrangement links TRBV15 to TRBJ2-7, with 7 bases identical to TRBD2. The CDR3 has 13 amino acids. J lost 4 bases, V lost 0 bases, and 0 bases had no gene match. The germline V gene has CDR1 SGHND and CDR2 FRSKSL. The CDR3 DNA, read in part, is TGTGCCAGCAGTTTAGCGGGGGGGTATGAACAGTAC. It yields the protein CASSLAGGYEQY. From start to end, the CDR3 is CASSLAGGYEQYF.

In the case of this clone: Genes here carry mouse names. The read finishes 1 residue shy of the CDR3 end, and the germline J gene is used to complete it. The V call is TRBV26, the J call TRBJ1-1, with D possibly being TRBD1 (5 bases). The CDR3 totals 13 residues. From germline, CDR1 is KGHPV and CDR2 FQNQEV (reference sequence). Trimming pared 2 bases from V and 1 base from J, leaving 5 bases between. CDR3 residues: CASSLQGNTEVFF. The CDR3 DNA, read in part, is TGTGCCAGCAGTCTGCAGGGAAACACAGAAGTCTTC.

This clone was picked up a small number of times. Mouse gene names apply. The read is 1 residue too short to cover the CDR3 end, so that end is filled in from the germline J gene. This rearrangement joins TRBV3 to TRBJ1-3; the match to TRBD1 covers 9 bases. The CDR3 runs to 12 residues. V was pared by 3 bases and J by 9 bases, with 0 bases of the junction left unmatched. Per germline, CDR1 SNHLY and CDR2 FYNGKV (reference sequence). The DNA read from the CDR3 is TGTGCCAGCAGCTTGACAGGGGGTACGCTCTAT. This gives the protein CASSLTGGTLY. The whole CDR3 protein reads CASSLTGGTLYF.